This T cell receptor (beta chain) derives from a study of beta chain features in type 1 diabetes. Looking at the study overall: All samples yielded some 100,000,000 examined sorted cells.

The CDR3 contains 13 residues. Germline CDR1 SGHTA, CDR2 FQGNSA. After removal of 5 bases from V and 5 bases from J, the junction contained 3 bases not matched to a gene. Sequenced material consisted of expressed TCRB transcripts (all of the isolated RNA was reverse transcribed). TCRdb keeps only in-frame clones here, not all; method: immunoSEQ multiplex PCR. The sample contains around 710,000 clones, 9.5% to 15% of which appear only once. In this sample, this clone turned up a few times. The antigen remains undetermined. The sample holds other DNA sequences that translate to the same CDR3. A sort by CD45RO/CCR7/CD25/CD127/CD95/CD27 yielded CD4+ naive, central memory, regulatory and stem cell-like memory cells. Findings of the study overall: In the patient group, naive, central memory and Treg TCRB repertoires seemed more alike than in the healthy donor group. All four CD4+ subsets of Type 1 diabetes patients contained TCRB CDR3s that were moderately but significantly shorter. The study found fewer insertions and more deletions at VDJ junctions in type 1 diabetes patients.

The V call is TRBV7-2, the J call TRBJ1-2, with 9 nucleotides matching TRBD1. Input material: naive CD4+ T cells from blood. The source is a man younger than 45 with type 1 diabetes. CDR3 amino acids: CASSRDRDYGYTF. DNA of the CDR3: TGTGCCAGCAGCCGGGACAGGGATTATGGCTACACCTTC.